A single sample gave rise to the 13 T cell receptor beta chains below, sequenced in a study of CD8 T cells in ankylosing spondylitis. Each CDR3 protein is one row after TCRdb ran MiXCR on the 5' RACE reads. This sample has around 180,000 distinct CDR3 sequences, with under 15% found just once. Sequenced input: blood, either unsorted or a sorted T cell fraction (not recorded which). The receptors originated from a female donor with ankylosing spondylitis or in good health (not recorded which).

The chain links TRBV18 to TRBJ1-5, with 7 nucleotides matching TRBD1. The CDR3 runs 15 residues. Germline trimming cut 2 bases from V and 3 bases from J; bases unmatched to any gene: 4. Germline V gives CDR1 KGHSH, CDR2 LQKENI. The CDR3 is CASSPGQGVNQPQHF. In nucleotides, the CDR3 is TGTGCCAGCTCACCAGGGCAGGGGGTCAATCAGCCCCAGCATTTT. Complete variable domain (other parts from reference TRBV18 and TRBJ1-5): NAGVMQNPRHLVRRRGQEARLRCSPMKGHSHVYWYRQLPEEGLKFMVYLQKENIIDESGMPKERFSAEFPKEGPSILRIQQVVRGDSAAYFCASSPGQGVNQPQHFGDGTRLSIL.

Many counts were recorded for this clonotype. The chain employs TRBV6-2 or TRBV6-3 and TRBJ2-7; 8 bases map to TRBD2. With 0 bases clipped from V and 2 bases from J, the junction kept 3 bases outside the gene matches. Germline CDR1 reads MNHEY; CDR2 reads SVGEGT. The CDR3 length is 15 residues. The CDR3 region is CASSYSNGGAYEQYF. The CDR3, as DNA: TGTGCCAGCAGTTACTCGAACGGGGGGGCCTACGAGCAGTACTTC.

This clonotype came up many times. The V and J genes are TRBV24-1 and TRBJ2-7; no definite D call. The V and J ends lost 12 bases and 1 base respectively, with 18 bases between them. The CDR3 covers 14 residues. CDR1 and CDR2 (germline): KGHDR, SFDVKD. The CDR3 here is CAWRRASFSYEQYF. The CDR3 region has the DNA TGTGCCTGGCGACGGGCGAGTTTTTCCTACGAGCAGTACTTC.

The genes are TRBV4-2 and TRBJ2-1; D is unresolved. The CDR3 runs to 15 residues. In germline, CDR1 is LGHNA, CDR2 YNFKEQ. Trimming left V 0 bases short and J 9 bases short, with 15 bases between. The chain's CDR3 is CASSQEGPGWGEQFF. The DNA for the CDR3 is TGTGCCAGCAGCCAAGAGGGTCCAGGTTGGGGTGAGCAGTTCTTC.

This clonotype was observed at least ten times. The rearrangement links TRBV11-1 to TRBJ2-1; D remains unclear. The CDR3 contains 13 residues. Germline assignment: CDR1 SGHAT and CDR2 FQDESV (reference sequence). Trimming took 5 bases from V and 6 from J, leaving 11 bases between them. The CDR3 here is CASSQLAPNEQFF. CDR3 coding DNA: TGTGCCAGCAGCCAGCTCGCCCCCAATGAGCAGTTCTTC. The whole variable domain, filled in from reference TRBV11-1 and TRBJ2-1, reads EAEVAQSPRYKITEKSQAVAFWCDPISGHATLYWYRQILGQGPELLVQFQDESVVDDSQLPKDRFSAERLKGVDSTLKIQPAELGDSAMYLCASSQLAPNEQFFGPGTRLTVL.

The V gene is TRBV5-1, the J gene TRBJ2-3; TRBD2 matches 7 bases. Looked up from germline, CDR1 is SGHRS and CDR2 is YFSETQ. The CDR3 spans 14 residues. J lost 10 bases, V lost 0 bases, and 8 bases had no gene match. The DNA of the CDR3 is TGCGCCAGCAGCTTGGTAGAGGCGGGAGAAGCGCAGTATTTT. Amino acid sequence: CASSLVEAGEAQYF.

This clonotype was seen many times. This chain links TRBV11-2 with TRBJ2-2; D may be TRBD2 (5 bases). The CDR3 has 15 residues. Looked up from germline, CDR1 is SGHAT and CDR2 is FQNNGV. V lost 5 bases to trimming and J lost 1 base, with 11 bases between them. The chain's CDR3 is CASSPGGRNTGELFF. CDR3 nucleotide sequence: TGTGCCAGCAGCCCAGGAGGCAGGAACACCGGGGAGCTGTTTTTT.

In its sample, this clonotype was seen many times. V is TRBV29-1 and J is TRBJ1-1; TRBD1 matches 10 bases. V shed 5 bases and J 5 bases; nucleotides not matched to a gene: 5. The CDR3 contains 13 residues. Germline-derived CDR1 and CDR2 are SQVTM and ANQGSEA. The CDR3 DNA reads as TGCAGCGTTCAGGGACAGGGGCAGACTGAAGCTTTCTTT. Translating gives CSVQGQGQTEAFF.

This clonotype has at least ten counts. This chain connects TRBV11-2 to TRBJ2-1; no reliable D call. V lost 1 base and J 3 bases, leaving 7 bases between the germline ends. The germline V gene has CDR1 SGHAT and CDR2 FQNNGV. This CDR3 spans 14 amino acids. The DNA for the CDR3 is TGTGCCAGCAGCTTAGTCTACGGCTACAATGAGCAGTTCTTC. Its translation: CASSLVYGYNEQFF.

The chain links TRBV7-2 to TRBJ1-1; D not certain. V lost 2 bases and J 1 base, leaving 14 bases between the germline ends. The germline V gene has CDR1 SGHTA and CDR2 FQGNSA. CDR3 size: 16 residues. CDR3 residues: CASSLKYFGENTEAFF. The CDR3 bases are TGTGCCAGCAGCTTAAAATACTTCGGCGAGAACACTGAAGCTTTCTTT.

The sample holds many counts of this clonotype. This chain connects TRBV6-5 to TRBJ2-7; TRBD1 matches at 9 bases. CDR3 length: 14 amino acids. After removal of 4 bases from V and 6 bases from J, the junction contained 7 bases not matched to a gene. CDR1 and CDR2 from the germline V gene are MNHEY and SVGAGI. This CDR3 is CASSSRDRVPEQYF. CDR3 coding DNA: TGTGCCAGCAGTTCCCGGGACAGGGTGCCCGAGCAGTACTTC.

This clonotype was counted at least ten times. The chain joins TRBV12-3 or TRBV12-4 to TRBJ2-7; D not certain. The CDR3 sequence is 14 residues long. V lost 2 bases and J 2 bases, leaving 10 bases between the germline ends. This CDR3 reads CASSLHGMAYEQYF. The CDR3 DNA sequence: TGTGCCAGCAGTTTACATGGGATGGCCTACGAGCAGTACTTC.

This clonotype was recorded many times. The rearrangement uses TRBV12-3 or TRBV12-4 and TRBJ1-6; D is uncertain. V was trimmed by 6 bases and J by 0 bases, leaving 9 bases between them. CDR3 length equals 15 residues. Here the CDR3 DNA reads TGTGCCAGCAGCCCCCCGGGCTCCTATAATTCACCCCTCCACTTT. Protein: CASSPPGSYNSPLHF.